The clone carrying this TCR beta chain was seen only a few times. The antigen remains unidentified. From germline, CDR1 is MGHDK and CDR2 SYGVNS. The V segment lost 8 bases and the J segment 0 bases; nucleotides outside the gene matches: 7. This CDR3 region has 15 residues. These data come from a study of T-cell memory formation after mild COVID-19. The study's findings and limits: A subset of responding clones appeared in pre-infection memory, suggesting cross-reactive memory joined.

In TCRdb, the 5' RACE reads were re-called with MiXCR into one record per CDR3 protein. The sample contains 550,000 to 650,000 distinct CDR3 sequences, 15% to 20% of which appear only once. The chain couples TRBV25-1 to TRBJ2-3, with 8 bases aligning to TRBD2. The sample comprised PBMCs or a T cell subset sorted from them (not recorded which). The receptor was derived from an adult woman who had mild COVID-19 (a few samples of this study predate the infection). Cell type and time point are not known. The CDR3 bases are TGTGCCAGCTCAGCGGGACTAGGGAGCACAGATACGCAGTATTTT. As protein: CASSAGLGSTDTQYF. Full variable domain (outside the CDR3, taken from reference TRBV25-1 and TRBJ2-3): EADIYQTPRYLVIGTGKKITLECSQTMGHDKMYWYQQDPGMELHLIHYSYGVNSTEKGDLSSESTVSRIRTEHFPLTLESARPSHTSQYLCASSAGLGSTDTQYFGPGTRLTVL.